This TCR beta chain appears in the sequencing data of a study of CD8 T cells in Susac syndrome. The authors negatively isolated CD8+ and CD4+ T cells and FACS-enriched TEMRA cells. Looked up from germline, CDR1 is GTSNPN and CDR2 is SVGIG (reference sequence). The CDR3 spans 11 residues. V was cut by 5 bases and J by 5 bases, with 7 bases left in between. After extraction with the RNeasy kit, roughly 0.5 to 1 ug of the RNA was reverse transcribed using random hexamers. TCRdb reprocessed the immunoSEQ multiplex PCR reads via MiXCR and lists one record per CDR3 protein. The profile covers tens of thousands of distinct CDR3 sequences, with 95% appearing a single time and over 0.35% taken by the ten largest.

This receptor was taken from a human donor with Susac syndrome. The sequenced material came from CD8+ T cells from PBMCs. The chain links TRBV30 to TRBJ1-5; D possibly corresponds to TRBD1 (5 bases). This CDR3 is CAWGTDQPQHF. CDR3 coding DNA: TGTGCCTGGGGGACTGATCAGCCCCAGCATTTT.